The 13 T cell receptor beta chains below were found in one sample sequenced in a study of Ad26.COV2.S vaccination and SARS-CoV-2 variants. TCRdb keeps only in-frame clones here, not all; method: immunoSEQ multiplex PCR. The top ten clones hold roughly 15% of a sample with 85,000 to 95,000 clones, under 90% of them seen once. This specimen was peripheral blood, taken after recovery from COVID-19. The receptors originated from a human donor who had recovered from COVID-19.

The CDR3 sequence is CASSRDRLSPYGYTF. DNA for the CDR3: TGTGCCAGCAGCCGGGACAGGCTTTCCCCTTATGGCTACACCTTC. This rearrangement joins TRBV2 to TRBJ1-2, with 8 nucleotides matching TRBD1. In germline, CDR1 is SNHLY, CDR2 FYNNEI. CDR3 length equals 15 residues. The junction had 11 bases not matched to a gene; V was cut back by 6 bases and J by 5 bases.

The chain combines TRBV28 with TRBJ1-1; D is perhaps TRBD1 (6 bases). This CDR3 has 13 residues. Trimming pared 7 bases from V and 1 base from J, leaving 10 bases between. Germline V lookup: CDR1 MDHEN, CDR2 SYDVKM. CDR3 DNA sequence: TGTGCCAGCACCACGACAGGGAACACTGAAGCTTTCTTT. This encodes CASTTTGNTEAFF.

This chain connects TRBV7-9 to TRBJ2-7; TRBD1 is a possible D gene (6 bases). CDR3 size: 12 residues. With 5 bases removed from V and 7 bases from J, the gap between germline ends came to 12 bases. CDR1 and CDR2 (germline): SEHNR, FQNEAQ (reference sequence). CDR3 nucleotide sequence: TGTGCCAGCAGCGAACAGGGATCTGAGCAGTACTTC. Its protein product is CASSEQGSEQYF.

This clone was detected only a few times. The chain employs TRBV10-3 and TRBJ2-6; D is possibly TRBD1 (5 bases). V dropped 3 bases and J dropped 2 bases, with 11 bases sitting between them. Germline CDR1 is ENHRY and CDR2 is SYGVKD. The CDR3 has 16 amino acids. The CDR3 nucleotides read TGTGCCATCAGTGAACAGGCAGTTACTGGGGCCAACGTCCTGACTTTC. As protein: CAISEQAVTGANVLTF.

The rearrangement links TRBV7-9 to TRBJ1-1; possible D gene TRBD1, 6 bases. The CDR3 is 17 amino acids. The V end lost 5 bases, the J end lost 6 bases, and 25 bases lay between the germline ends. The V gene's germline CDR1 is SEHNR and CDR2 FQNEAQ (reference sequence). The CDR3 sequence: CASSPSGAGALRAEAFF. The CDR3 bases are TGTGCCAGCAGCCCCAGCGGGGCAGGGGCCCTTAGGGCTGAAGCTTTCTTT. Supplemented by reference TRBV7-9 and TRBJ1-1, the full variable domain reads DTGVSQNPRHKITKRGQNVTFRCDPISEHNRLYWYRQTLGQGPEFLTYFQNEAQLEKSRLLSDRFSAERPKGSFSTLEIQRTEQGDSAMYLCASSPSGAGALRAEAFFGQGTRLTVV.

The chain carries TRBV2 and TRBJ2-5, with D possibly TRBD2 on 6 matching bases. Trimming left V 6 bases short and J 4 bases short, with 15 bases between. This CDR3 spans 14 amino acids. In germline, CDR1 is SNHLY, CDR2 FYNNEI. As DNA, the CDR3 is TGTGCCAGCAGCACAATGCAGGGAGGAGAGACCCAGTACTTC. Translating it yields CASSTMQGGETQYF.

V and J are TRBV12-3 or TRBV12-4 and TRBJ2-1; 7 bases fit TRBD1. CDR3 length: 13 residues. V shed 6 bases, J shed 4 bases, and the junction held 3 bases outside the gene matches. The CDR3 region has the DNA TGTGCCAGCAGCCCGACAGGGTACAATGAGCAGTTCTTC. Protein: CASSPTGYNEQFF.

This chain connects TRBV18 to TRBJ2-3; D is possibly TRBD1 (6 bases). Between the trimmed V and J ends, which lost 3 bases and 3 bases, there was a span of 19 bases. CDR3 size: 17 residues. Germline V gene lookup returns CDR1 KGHSH and CDR2 LQKENI. The chain's CDR3 is CASSPYPSGTPTDTQYF. CDR3 in DNA: TGTGCCAGCTCACCTTACCCTTCGGGGACACCTACAGATACGCAGTATTTT.

The chain recombines TRBV12-3 or TRBV12-4 with TRBJ2-7, with D hard to call. The CDR3 has 12 amino acids. V was pared by 3 bases and J by 3 bases, with 6 bases between. The CDR3 here is CASSFGSYEQYF. The DNA for the CDR3 is TGTGCCAGCAGTTTCGGAAGCTACGAGCAGTACTTC.

The chain employs TRBV19 and TRBJ2-7; D not certain. CDR1 and CDR2 (germline): LNHDA, SQIVND (reference sequence). This CDR3 comprises 9 residues. Trimming took 6 bases from V and 3 from J, leaving 0 bases between them. The CDR3 DNA reads as TGTGCCAGTAGCTACGAGCAGTACTTC. Protein sequence: CASSYEQYF.

The chain employs TRBV10-3 and TRBJ2-2, with 7 bases fitting TRBD2. The CDR3 runs 16 residues. Germline V gene data show CDR1 as ENHRY and CDR2 as SYGVKD. V trimming: 2 bases; J trimming: 1 base; junction bases outside the gene matches: 4. This CDR3 is CAISESQRGNTGELFF. The DNA for the CDR3 is TGTGCCATCAGTGAGAGCCAGCGGGGGAACACCGGGGAGCTGTTTTTT.

For the CDR3, the DNA is TGCGCCAGCAGCACTGGGGAGACCCAGTACTTC. Translation gives CASSTGETQYF. The chain is built from TRBV5-1 and TRBJ2-5; no clear D. CDR1 SGHRS and CDR2 YFSETQ come from the germline V gene. The CDR3 has 11 residues. The germline V and J ends were trimmed by 4 bases and 5 bases, with 6 bases remaining between them.

The CDR3 DNA sequence: TGTGCCAGCACGCCCCGAGGAGGATACTATGGCTACACCTTC. It yields the protein CASTPRGGYYGYTF. This chain connects TRBV19 to TRBJ1-2, with D unresolved. Germline CDR1 and CDR2: LNHDA and SQIVND (reference sequence). CDR3 length equals 14 residues. V lost 9 bases and J 3 bases, leaving 17 bases between the germline ends.